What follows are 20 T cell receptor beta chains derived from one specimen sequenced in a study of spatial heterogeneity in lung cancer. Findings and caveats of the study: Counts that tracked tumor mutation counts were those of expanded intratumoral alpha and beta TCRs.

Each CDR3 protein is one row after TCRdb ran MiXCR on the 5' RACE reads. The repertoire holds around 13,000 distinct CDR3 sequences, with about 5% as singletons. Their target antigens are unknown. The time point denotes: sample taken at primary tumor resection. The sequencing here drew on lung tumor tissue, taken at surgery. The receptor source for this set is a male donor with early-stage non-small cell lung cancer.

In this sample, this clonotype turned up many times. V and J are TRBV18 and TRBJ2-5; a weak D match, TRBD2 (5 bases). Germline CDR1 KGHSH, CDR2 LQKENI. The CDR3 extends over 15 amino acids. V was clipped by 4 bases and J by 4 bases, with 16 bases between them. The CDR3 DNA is TGTGCCAGCTCACTCGCGGGCGCGGCGGGAGAGACCCAGTACTTC. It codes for CASSLAGAAGETQYF.

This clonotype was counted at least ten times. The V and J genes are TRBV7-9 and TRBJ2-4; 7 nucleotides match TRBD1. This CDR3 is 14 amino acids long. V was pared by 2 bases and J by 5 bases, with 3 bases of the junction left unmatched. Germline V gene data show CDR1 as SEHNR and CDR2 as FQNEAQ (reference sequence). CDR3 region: CASSLITGENIQYF. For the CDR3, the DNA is TGTGCCAGCAGCTTAATTACAGGGGAAAACATTCAGTACTTC.

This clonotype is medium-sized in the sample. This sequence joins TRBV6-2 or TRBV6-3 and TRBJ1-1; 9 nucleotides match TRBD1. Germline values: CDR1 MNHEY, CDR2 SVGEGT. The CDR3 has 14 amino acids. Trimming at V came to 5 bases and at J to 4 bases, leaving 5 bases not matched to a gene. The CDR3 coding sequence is TGTGCCAGCAGTCTTGGACAGGGGAGCACTGAAGCTTTCTTT. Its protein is CASSLGQGSTEAFF.

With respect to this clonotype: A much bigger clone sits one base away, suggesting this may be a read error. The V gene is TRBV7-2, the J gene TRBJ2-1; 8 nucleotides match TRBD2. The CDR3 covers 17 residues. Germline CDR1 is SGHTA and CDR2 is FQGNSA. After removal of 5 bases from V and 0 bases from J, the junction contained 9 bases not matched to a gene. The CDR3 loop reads CASSVWTSHSSYNEQFF. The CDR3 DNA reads TGTGCCAGCAGCGTATGGACTAGCCATAGCTCCTACAATGAGCAGTTCTTC.

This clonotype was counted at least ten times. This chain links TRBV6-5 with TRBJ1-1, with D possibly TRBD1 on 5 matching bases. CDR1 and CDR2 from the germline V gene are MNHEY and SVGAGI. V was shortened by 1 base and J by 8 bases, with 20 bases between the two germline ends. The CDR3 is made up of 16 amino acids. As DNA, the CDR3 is TGTGCCAGCAGTTACTTGGCCAGACAGAAGGGCGGCGAAGCTTTCTTT. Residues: CASSYLARQKGGEAFF.

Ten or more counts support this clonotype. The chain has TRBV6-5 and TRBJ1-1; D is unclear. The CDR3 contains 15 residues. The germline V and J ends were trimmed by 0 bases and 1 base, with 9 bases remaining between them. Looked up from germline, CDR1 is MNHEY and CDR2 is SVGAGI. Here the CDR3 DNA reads TGTGCCAGCAGTTACTCGGACGTTCCGAACACTGAAGCTTTCTTT. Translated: CASSYSDVPNTEAFF.

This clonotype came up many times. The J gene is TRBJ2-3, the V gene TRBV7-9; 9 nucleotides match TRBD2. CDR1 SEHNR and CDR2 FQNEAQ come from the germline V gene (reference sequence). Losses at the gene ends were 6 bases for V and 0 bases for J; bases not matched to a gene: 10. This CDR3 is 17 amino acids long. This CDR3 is CASRPGRLAGSTDTQYF. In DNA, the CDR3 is TGTGCCAGCAGACCAGGCCGGCTAGCGGGGAGCACAGATACGCAGTATTTT.

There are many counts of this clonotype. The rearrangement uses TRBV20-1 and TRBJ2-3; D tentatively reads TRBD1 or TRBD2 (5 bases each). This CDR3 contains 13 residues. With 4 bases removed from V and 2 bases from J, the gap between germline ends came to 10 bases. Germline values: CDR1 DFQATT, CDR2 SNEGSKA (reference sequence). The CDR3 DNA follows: TGCAGTGCTATCGCAGGGACCACAGATACGCAGTATTTT. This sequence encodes CSAIAGTTDTQYF.

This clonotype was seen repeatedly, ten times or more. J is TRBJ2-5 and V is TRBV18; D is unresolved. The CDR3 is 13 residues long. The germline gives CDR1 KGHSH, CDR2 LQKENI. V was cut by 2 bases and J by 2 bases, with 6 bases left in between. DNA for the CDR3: TGTGCCAGCTCACCATCGTTACAAGAGACCCAGTACTTC. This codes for CASSPSLQETQYF.

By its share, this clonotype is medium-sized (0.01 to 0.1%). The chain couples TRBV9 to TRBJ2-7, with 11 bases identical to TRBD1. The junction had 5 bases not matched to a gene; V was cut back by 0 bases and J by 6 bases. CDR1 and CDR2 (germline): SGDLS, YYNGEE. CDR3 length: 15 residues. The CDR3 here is CASSVGGQGAIEQYF. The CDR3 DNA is TGTGCCAGCAGCGTAGGTGGACAGGGGGCCATCGAGCAGTACTTC.

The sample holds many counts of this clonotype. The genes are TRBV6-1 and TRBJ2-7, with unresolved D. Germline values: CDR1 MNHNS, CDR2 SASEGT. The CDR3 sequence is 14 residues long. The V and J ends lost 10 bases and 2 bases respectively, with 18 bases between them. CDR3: CATRPDPGAYEQYV. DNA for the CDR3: TGTGCCACTCGCCCAGATCCAGGCGCCTACGAGCAGTACGTC.

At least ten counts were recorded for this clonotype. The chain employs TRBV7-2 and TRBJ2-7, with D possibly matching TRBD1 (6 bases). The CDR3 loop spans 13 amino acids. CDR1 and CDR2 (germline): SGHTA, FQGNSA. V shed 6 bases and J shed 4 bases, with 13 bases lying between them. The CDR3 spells CASRKGGTYEQYF. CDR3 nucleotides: TGTGCCAGCAGAAAAGGGGGAACTTACGAGCAGTACTTC.

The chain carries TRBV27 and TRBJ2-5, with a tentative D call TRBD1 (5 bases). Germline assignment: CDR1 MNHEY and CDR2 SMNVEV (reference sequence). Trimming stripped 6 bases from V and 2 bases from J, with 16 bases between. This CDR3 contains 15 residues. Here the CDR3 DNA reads TGTGCCAGCAGCGAGACCCAGACAGAGCAAGAGACCCAGTACTTC. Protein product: CASSETQTEQETQYF.

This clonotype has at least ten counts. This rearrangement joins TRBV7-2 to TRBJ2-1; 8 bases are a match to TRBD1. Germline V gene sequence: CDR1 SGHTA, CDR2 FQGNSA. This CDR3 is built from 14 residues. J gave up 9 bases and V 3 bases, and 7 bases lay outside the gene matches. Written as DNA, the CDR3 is TGTGCCAGCAGCTTTGGCCAGGGGGCAATTGAGCAGTTCTTC. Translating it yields CASSFGQGAIEQFF.

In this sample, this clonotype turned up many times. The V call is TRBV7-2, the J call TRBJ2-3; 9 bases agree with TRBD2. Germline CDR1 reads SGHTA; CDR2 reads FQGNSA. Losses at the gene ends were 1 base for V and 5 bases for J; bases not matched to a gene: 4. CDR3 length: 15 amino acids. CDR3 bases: TGTGCCAGCAGCTTAGGCGGGAGGGCCGTAGATACGCAGTATTTT. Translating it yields CASSLGGRAVDTQYF.

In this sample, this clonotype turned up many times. CDR3 region: CASSSAEGYGYTF. CDR3 sequence (DNA): TGTGCCAGCAGCTCGGCGGAGGGCTATGGCTACACCTTC. The rearrangement joins TRBV14 to TRBJ1-2; D is unresolved. Per germline, CDR1 SGHDN and CDR2 FVKESK. V was cut by 5 bases and J by 4 bases, with 11 bases left in between. The CDR3 extends over 13 amino acids.

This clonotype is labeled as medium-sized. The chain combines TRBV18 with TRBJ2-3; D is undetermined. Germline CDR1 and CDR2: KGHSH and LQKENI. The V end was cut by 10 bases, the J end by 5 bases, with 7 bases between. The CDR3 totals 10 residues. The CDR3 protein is CATERDTQYF. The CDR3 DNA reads TGTGCCACCGAGAGAGATACGCAGTATTTT.

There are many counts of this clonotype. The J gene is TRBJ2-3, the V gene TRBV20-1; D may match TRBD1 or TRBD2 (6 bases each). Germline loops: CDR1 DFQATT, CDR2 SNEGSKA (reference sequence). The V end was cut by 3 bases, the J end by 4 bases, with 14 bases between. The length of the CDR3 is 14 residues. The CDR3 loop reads CSASRGGRSDTQYF. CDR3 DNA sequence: TGCAGTGCTAGCAGGGGAGGTCGATCAGATACGCAGTATTTT.

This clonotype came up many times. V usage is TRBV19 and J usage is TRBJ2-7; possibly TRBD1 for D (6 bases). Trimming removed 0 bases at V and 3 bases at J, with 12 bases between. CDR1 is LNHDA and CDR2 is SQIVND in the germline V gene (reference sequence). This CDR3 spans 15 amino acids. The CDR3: CASSIEVGRGYEQYF. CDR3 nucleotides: TGTGCCAGTAGTATAGAAGTGGGCAGGGGCTACGAGCAGTACTTC.

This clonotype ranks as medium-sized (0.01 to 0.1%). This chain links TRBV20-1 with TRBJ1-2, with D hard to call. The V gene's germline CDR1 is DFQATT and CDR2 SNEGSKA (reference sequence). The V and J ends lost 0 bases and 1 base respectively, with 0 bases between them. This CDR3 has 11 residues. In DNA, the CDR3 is TGCAGTGCTAGAGATAACTATGGCTACACCTTC. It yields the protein CSARDNYGYTF.